The 16 T cell receptor beta chains given below trace back to one sample, sequenced in a study of blood T cell repertoires in COVID-19. TCRdb's copy holds only in-frame clones and misses some; the assay was immunoSEQ multiplex PCR. The sample carries a few hundred thousand clones, more than 75% recorded once. Sequencing input: peripheral blood. All receptors derive from a woman aged 45-60 years with acute or convalescent COVID-19.

The rearrangement joins TRBV5-1 to TRBJ2-3; D uncertain. From germline, CDR1 is SGHRS and CDR2 YFSETQ. The V end lost 0 bases, the J end lost 2 bases, and 10 bases lay between the germline ends. The CDR3 consists of 15 residues. The CDR3 DNA follows: TGCGCCAGCAGCTTGGACGGTGCGGTCACAGATACGCAGTATTTT. It translates to CASSLDGAVTDTQYF. Supplemented by reference TRBV5-1 and TRBJ2-3, the full variable domain reads KAGVTQTPRYLIKTRGQQVTLSCSPISGHRSVSWYQQTPGQGLQFLFEYFSETQRNKGNFPGRFSGRQFSNSRSEMNVSTLELGDSALYLCASSLDGAVTDTQYFGPGTRLTVL.

The V gene is TRBV5-1, the J gene TRBJ2-2; D possibly corresponds to TRBD1 (5 bases). CDR1 is SGHRS, CDR2 YFSETQ, per germline. V was pared by 0 bases and J by 3 bases, with 9 bases between. This CDR3 is built from 15 residues. This CDR3 reads CASSLDTGDTGELFF. CDR3 in DNA: TGCGCCAGCAGCTTGGATACAGGAGACACCGGGGAGCTGTTTTTT.

The table lists this clone with a few counts. The V gene is TRBV28, the J gene TRBJ1-5; 7 positions agree with TRBD1. Trimming at V came to 5 bases and at J to 6 bases, leaving 10 bases not matched to a gene. Per the germline V gene, CDR1 is MDHEN and CDR2 is SYDVKM. There are 15 residues in the CDR3. Written as DNA, the CDR3 is TGTGCCAGCAGTCTGACAGGGTCAGGATTTCAGCCCCAGCATTTT. It translates to CASSLTGSGFQPQHF.

The CDR3 reads CASSSLAGVKDTGELFF. CDR3 coding DNA: TGCGCCAGCAGCTCCCTAGCGGGAGTGAAGGACACCGGGGAGCTGTTTTTT. The chain has TRBV5-1 and TRBJ2-2; 10 nucleotides align to TRBD2. The germline gives CDR1 SGHRS, CDR2 YFSETQ. Germline trimming cut 3 bases from V and 3 bases from J; bases unmatched to any gene: 8. The CDR3 extends over 17 amino acids.

The V and J genes are TRBV6-5 and TRBJ2-5; 9 bases agree with TRBD1. The CDR3 contains 14 residues. CDR1 is MNHEY, CDR2 SVGAGI, per germline. V gave up 6 bases and J gave up 5 bases; unmatched junction bases: 7. The CDR3 region has the DNA TGTGCCAGCAGACAGGGACAGGGAGTGGAGACCCAGTACTTC. Translated: CASRQGQGVETQYF.

The chain employs TRBV28 and TRBJ2-2, with 7 bases aligning to TRBD1. The junction had 13 bases not matched to a gene; V was cut back by 3 bases and J by 0 bases. The germline V gene encodes CDR1 MDHEN and CDR2 SYDVKM. The CDR3 runs to 19 residues. The CDR3 region has the DNA TGTGCCAGCAGTTTGTATAATTTTCTCGGGACAGCGAACACCGGGGAGCTGTTTTTT. This sequence encodes CASSLYNFLGTANTGELFF.

This rearrangement joins TRBV5-1 to TRBJ2-1; D is perhaps TRBD2 (6 bases). V was clipped by 4 bases and J by 1 base, with 12 bases between them. The CDR3 totals 15 residues. CDR1 SGHRS and CDR2 YFSETQ come from the germline V gene. The CDR3 DNA is TGCGCCAGCAGCCCCGCGGGGAGTTCCTACAATGAGCAGTTCTTC. Translating it yields CASSPAGSSYNEQFF.

This chain joins TRBV5-1 and TRBJ1-1; TRBD1 might be the D (6 bases). Trimming stripped 0 bases from V and 5 bases from J, with 11 bases between. CDR1 is SGHRS, CDR2 YFSETQ, per germline. The CDR3 consists of 14 residues. The CDR3 spells CASSLGPRGTEAFF. CDR3 bases: TGCGCCAGCAGCTTGGGCCCTAGGGGGACTGAAGCTTTCTTT.

The V and J genes are TRBV6-2 or TRBV6-3 and TRBJ1-5; TRBD1 matches at 7 bases. The CDR3 is made up of 15 amino acids. The junction had 6 bases not matched to a gene; V was cut back by 3 bases and J by 4 bases. Germline values: CDR1 MNHEY, CDR2 SVGEGT. DNA of the CDR3: TGTGCCAGCAGTTATTGGGGACAGTCGAATCAGCCCCAGCATTTT. This sequence encodes CASSYWGQSNQPQHF.

The chain carries TRBV6-2 or TRBV6-3 and TRBJ2-3; 11 bases fit TRBD2. The germline V gene has CDR1 MNHEY and CDR2 SVGEGT. The V and J ends lost 5 bases and 1 base, in that order; junction bases with no gene match: 8. The CDR3 is 17 residues long. CDR3 nucleotide sequence: TGTGCCAGCAGTCCCCGCTTTAGCGGGAGGGGCACAGATACGCAGTATTTT. Translated, it gives CASSPRFSGRGTDTQYF.

The gene calls are TRBV7-8 and TRBJ1-2, with D unclear. The CDR3 spans 16 residues. The V and J ends lost 2 bases and 6 bases respectively, with 19 bases between them. The germline gives CDR1 SGHVS, CDR2 FQNEAQ. CDR3 coding DNA: TGTGCCAGCAGCTTATTTTCTGGGCTCCGATCTGATGGCTACACCTTC. Protein sequence: CASSLFSGLRSDGYTF.

This clone was counted only a few times. The V and J genes are TRBV7-2 and TRBJ1-5; 9 bases match TRBD1. This CDR3 region has 15 residues. V was clipped by 5 bases and J by 6 bases; unmatched bases: 8. Germline V gene data show CDR1 as SGHTA and CDR2 as FQGNSA. CDR3 in amino acids: CASSPTGGGGQPQHF. CDR3 coding DNA: TGTGCCAGCAGCCCCACAGGGGGCGGCGGTCAGCCCCAGCATTTT.

This chain uses TRBV7-3 with TRBJ1-1; possible D gene TRBD1, 5 bases. V dropped 2 bases and J dropped 5 bases, with 12 bases sitting between them. The CDR3 spans 14 residues. From germline, CDR1 is SGHTA and CDR2 FQGTGA. Written as DNA, the CDR3 is TGTGCCAGCAGCTTATGGGGGGGTCGTACTGAAGCTTTCTTT. It specifies CASSLWGGRTEAFF.

This clone was counted only a few times. CDR3 coding DNA: TGTGCCAGCAGGCGGGACAGGGGATTAGATAACTATGGCTACACCTTC. Amino acid sequence: CASRRDRGLDNYGYTF. V usage is TRBV3-1 (or the pseudogene TRBV3-2) and J usage is TRBJ1-2; 10 nucleotides line up with TRBD1. CDR1 is LGHDT, CDR2 YNNKEL, per germline (reference sequence). The CDR3 is 16 residues long. V trimming: 6 bases; J trimming: 1 base; junction bases outside the gene matches: 8.

V and J are TRBV5-1 and TRBJ2-3; maybe TRBD1 (6 bases). V gave up 3 bases and J gave up 2 bases, with 13 bases separating them. The CDR3 loop spans 15 amino acids. The germline V gene encodes CDR1 SGHRS and CDR2 YFSETQ. The CDR3 DNA is TGCGCCAGCAGCTCGGGACATAAAATCACAGATACGCAGTATTTT. Protein product: CASSSGHKITDTQYF.

This clone came up a few times. The chain combines TRBV7-8 with TRBJ1-1; D remains ambiguous. CDR3 length equals 13 residues. V was shortened by 2 bases and J by 2 bases, with 6 bases between the two germline ends. Per germline, CDR1 SGHVS and CDR2 FQNEAQ. The CDR3, as DNA: TGTGCCAGCAGCTTATTCGGTAACACTGAAGCTTTCTTT. This encodes CASSLFGNTEAFF.